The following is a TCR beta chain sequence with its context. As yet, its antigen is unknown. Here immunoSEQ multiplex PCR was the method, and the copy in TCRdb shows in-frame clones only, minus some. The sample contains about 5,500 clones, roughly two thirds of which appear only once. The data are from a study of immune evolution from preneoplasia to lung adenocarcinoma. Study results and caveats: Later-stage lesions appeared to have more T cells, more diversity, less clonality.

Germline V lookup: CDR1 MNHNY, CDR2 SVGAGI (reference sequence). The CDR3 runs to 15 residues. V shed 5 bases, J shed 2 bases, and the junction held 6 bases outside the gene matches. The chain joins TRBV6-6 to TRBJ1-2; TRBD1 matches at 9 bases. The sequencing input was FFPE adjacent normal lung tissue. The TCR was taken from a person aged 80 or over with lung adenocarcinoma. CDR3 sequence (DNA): TGTGCCAGCAGTGACCCCGGGACAGGGAACTATGGCTACACCTTC. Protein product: CASSDPGTGNYGYTF.